The present entry profiles one T cell receptor beta chain with its context. Its antigen is not known. The source of the sample is a study of cytomegalovirus exposure and HLA in healthy donors. Study-wide context: From roughly 180 million T cells, an earlier analysis saw roughly 100 million unique TCR beta sequences. Inside one of the first data releases sat some 93 million unique TCRs taken from HLA-typed donors.

13 Jbeta primers and 60 Vbeta primers were used for the PCR. The method was immunoSEQ multiplex PCR; TCRdb's version includes in-frame clones alone and lacks a portion of them. The sample has some 110,000 clones; roughly 80% are singletons. Overall study results and limits: A list of roughly 160 TCR beta chains associated with cytomegalovirus was given. An analysis that came later showed most CMV-associated TCR beta chains appearing HLA-restricted.

This TCR was sampled from a man aged 25 to 45 in good health and CMV-seropositive. Sequenced input: PBMCs.

The CDR3 nucleotides read TGTGCCACCAGCATGGGACAGCCCTATGGCTACACCTTC. Residues: CATSMGQPYGYTF. The chain links TRBV15 to TRBJ1-2, with 7 bases that match TRBD1. From germline, CDR1 is LNHNV and CDR2 YYDKDF (reference sequence). The V and J ends lost 4 bases and 4 bases, in that order; junction bases with no gene match: 3. The length of the CDR3 is 13 residues.